Below, one T cell receptor beta chain is given with its context. Its antigen is as yet unknown. Germline V gene data show CDR1 as SGHAT and CDR2 as FQNNGV. This CDR3 region has 13 residues. Trimming took 8 bases from V and 7 from J; bases not matched to a gene: 10. As every portion of the isolated RNA was reverse transcribed, the sequencing read expressed TCRB transcripts. Clones were sequenced by immunoSEQ multiplex PCR, and TCRdb holds only the in-frame ones, with some missing. The top ten hold approximately 0.015% of the sample, which has roughly 260,000 clones, 9.5% to 13% seen once. The data were obtained in a study of beta chain features in type 1 diabetes. Whole-study findings and limits: In all four CD4+ subsets, TCRB CDR3 length was significantly, moderately reduced in type 1 diabetes.

The sequence was collected from a man aged 25-40 years with type 1 diabetes. Sequencing input: naive CD4+ T cells from blood. The rearrangement links TRBV11-2 to TRBJ2-5; TRBD1 matches at 7 bases. CDR3 nucleotide sequence: TGTGCCAGCGGACAGGCCCCGTTAGGGACCCAGTACTTC. Translated, it gives CASGQAPLGTQYF.